The 13 T cell receptor beta chains below all came from one sample that was sequenced in a study of T cell repertoires in cytomegalovirus infection. TCRdb fed the reads into MiXCR, producing one record per CDR3 protein. The sample holds around 310,000 distinct CDR3 sequences, roughly 16% seen once. The sample comprised PBMCs. These receptors all stem from a human donor in good health (CMV status not recorded). Some clones in this sample may be carry-over from other donors' samples.

The chain carries TRBV28 and TRBJ1-6; D remains unclear. CDR1 MDHEN and CDR2 SYDVKM come from the germline V gene. Between the trimmed V and J ends, which lost 6 bases and 3 bases, there was a span of 12 bases. The CDR3 has 15 residues. Here the CDR3 DNA reads TGTGCCAGCAGGGGATCTGTGAACTATAATTCACCCCTCCACTTT. This gives the protein CASRGSVNYNSPLHF.

This clonotype has at least ten counts. The chain employs TRBV12-3 or TRBV12-4 and TRBJ1-4, with unresolved D. V was pared by 2 bases and J by 8 bases, with 9 bases between. The CDR3 sequence is 13 residues long. The CDR3 nucleotides read TGTGCCAGCAGTTTATCATCCCTCGAAAAACTGTTTTTT. Amino acid sequence: CASSLSSLEKLFF.

The rearrangement links TRBV10-3 to TRBJ2-1; 9 bases map to TRBD2. The CDR3 is made up of 14 amino acids. The germline V gene encodes CDR1 ENHRY and CDR2 SYGVKD. Germline trimming cut 6 bases from V and 5 bases from J; bases unmatched to any gene: 5. CDR3 region: CAIRSSGADNEQFF. CDR3 in DNA: TGTGCCATCAGGTCTAGCGGGGCTGACAATGAGCAGTTCTTC.

The table lists this clonotype with many counts. V and J are TRBV27 and TRBJ2-4, with D possibly TRBD1 on 6 matching bases. CDR3 length equals 16 residues. Trimming pared 5 bases from V and 1 base from J, leaving 15 bases between. CDR1 and CDR2 (germline): MNHEY, SMNVEV (reference sequence). The CDR3 nucleotides read TGTGCCAGCAGTCGAGACAGGAGCGTGGCCAAAAACATTCAGTACTTC. This gives the protein CASSRDRSVAKNIQYF.

In its sample, this clonotype was seen many times. The V call is TRBV7-2, the J call TRBJ2-1; TRBD1 is a possible D gene (5 bases). The CDR3 is made up of 15 amino acids. Trimming removed 1 base at V and 8 bases at J, with 15 bases between. Germline assignment: CDR1 SGHTA and CDR2 FQGNSA. CDR3: CASSLGAGLEYEQFF. For the CDR3, the DNA is TGTGCCAGCAGCTTAGGGGCAGGGTTGGAGTATGAGCAGTTCTTC.

This clonotype was seen more than once but under ten times. The J gene is TRBJ2-7, the V gene TRBV6-1; 7 positions agree with TRBD1. V was pared by 6 bases and J by 2 bases, with 10 bases of the junction left unmatched. Germline CDR1 and CDR2: MNHNS and SASEGT. The length of the CDR3 is 15 residues. The CDR3 spells CASRDEDRVPYEQYF. The CDR3 nucleotides are TGTGCCAGCAGGGACGAAGACAGGGTACCCTACGAGCAGTACTTC.

At least ten counts were recorded for this clonotype. The chain has TRBV7-2 and TRBJ1-4; 10 nucleotides align to TRBD1. The CDR3 sequence is 15 residues long. The germline V gene has CDR1 SGHTA and CDR2 FQGNSA. V trimming: 5 bases; J trimming: 8 bases; junction bases outside the gene matches: 8. CDR3 nucleotide sequence: TGTGCCAGCAGCATCCGACAGGGGGCAGGGGAAAAACTGTTTTTT. Its translation: CASSIRQGAGEKLFF.

The table lists this clonotype with a few counts. This chain joins TRBV29-1 and TRBJ2-7, with 8 nucleotides matching TRBD1. Trimming removed 7 bases from V and 5 bases from J; junction bases left unmatched: 16. CDR1 and CDR2 from the germline V gene are SQVTM and ANQGSEA. The CDR3 has 15 amino acids. CDR3 protein: CSAASVQGAGNEQYF. CDR3 DNA sequence: TGCAGCGCCGCCTCCGTCCAGGGGGCGGGCAACGAGCAGTACTTC.

This chain connects TRBV7-2 to TRBJ2-7; tentative D call: TRBD2 (5 bases). Germline CDR1 and CDR2: SGHTA and FQGNSA. The CDR3 length is 15 residues. V was cut by 5 bases and J by 0 bases, with 14 bases left in between. The CDR3: CASSPRTLSSYEQYF. CDR3 nucleotide sequence: TGTGCCAGCAGCCCCAGGACTCTTAGCTCCTACGAGCAGTACTTC.

V usage is TRBV20-1 and J usage is TRBJ2-3; no clear D. CDR1 is DFQATT, CDR2 SNEGSKA, per germline (reference sequence). The CDR3 runs to 11 residues. Trimming stripped 1 base from V and 11 bases from J, with 10 bases between. The CDR3 loop reads CSARGSWGQYF. The CDR3 DNA sequence: TGCAGTGCTAGAGGGAGTTGGGGGCAGTATTTT.

The rearrangement uses TRBV7-3 and TRBJ1-6; TRBD1 aligns across 7 bases. The CDR3 is 16 amino acids. The ends lost 2 bases at V and 5 bases at J; junction bases unmatched: 6. Germline V lookup: CDR1 SGHTA, CDR2 FQGTGA. The CDR3 DNA reads TGTGCCAGCAGCTTAGCCCCCGGGACAGATAATTCACCCCTCCACTTT. This encodes CASSLAPGTDNSPLHF.

This clonotype was picked up a small number of times. The J gene is TRBJ1-1, the V gene TRBV20-1; tentatively, D is TRBD1 (6 bases). This CDR3 spans 15 amino acids. V gave up 6 bases and J gave up 3 bases, with 20 bases separating them. Germline lookup yields CDR1 DFQATT and CDR2 SNEGSKA (reference sequence). The chain's CDR3 is CSAPPVGGADTEAFF. Written as DNA, the CDR3 is TGCAGTGCCCCCCCAGTCGGGGGGGCGGACACTGAAGCTTTCTTT.

The chain joins TRBV11-2 to TRBJ2-1, with D maybe TRBD2 (6 bases). The CDR3 loop spans 13 amino acids. The ends were cut back, 3 bases at V and 8 bases at J, with 11 bases in the middle. Germline CDR1 SGHAT, CDR2 FQNNGV. The CDR3, as DNA: TGTGCCAGCAGCTTTACGGAGGGCGATGAGCAGTTCTTC. It translates to CASSFTEGDEQFF.